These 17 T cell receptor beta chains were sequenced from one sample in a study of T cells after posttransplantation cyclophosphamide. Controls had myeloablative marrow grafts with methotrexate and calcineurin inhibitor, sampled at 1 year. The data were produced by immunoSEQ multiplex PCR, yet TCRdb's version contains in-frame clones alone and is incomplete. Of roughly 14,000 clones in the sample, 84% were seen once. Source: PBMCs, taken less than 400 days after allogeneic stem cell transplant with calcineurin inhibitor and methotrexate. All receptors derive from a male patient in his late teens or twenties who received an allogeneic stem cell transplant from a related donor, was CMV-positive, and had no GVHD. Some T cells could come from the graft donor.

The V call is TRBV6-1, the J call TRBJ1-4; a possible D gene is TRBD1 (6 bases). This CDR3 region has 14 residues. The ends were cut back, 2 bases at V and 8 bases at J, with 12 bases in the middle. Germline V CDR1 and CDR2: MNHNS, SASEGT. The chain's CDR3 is CASSERARGEKLFF. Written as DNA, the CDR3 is TGTGCCAGCAGTGAAAGGGCCAGGGGAGAAAAACTGTTTTTT.

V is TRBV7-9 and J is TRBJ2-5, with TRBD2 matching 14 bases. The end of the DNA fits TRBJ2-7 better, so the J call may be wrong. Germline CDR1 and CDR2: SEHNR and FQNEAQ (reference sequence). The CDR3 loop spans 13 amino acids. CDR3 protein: CASGTSGSYEQYF. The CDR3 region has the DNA TGTGCCAGCGGGACTAGCGGGAGTTACGAGCAGTACTTC.

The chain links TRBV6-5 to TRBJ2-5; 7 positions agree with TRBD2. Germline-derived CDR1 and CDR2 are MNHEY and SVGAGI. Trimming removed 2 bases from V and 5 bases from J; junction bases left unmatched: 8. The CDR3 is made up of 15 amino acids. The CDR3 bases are TGTGCCAGCAGTTACGGGGCGGGAGCGGGGGAGACCCAGTACTTC. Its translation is CASSYGAGAGETQYF.

CDR3 residues: CATLVLAECYEQYF. In nucleotides, the CDR3 is TGTGCCACTCTCGTACTAGCGGAATGCTACGAGCAGTACTTC. The V call is TRBV21-1, the J call TRBJ2-7; the table's TRBD2 call for D was not verified on the DNA. TRBV21-1 is described as a pseudogene. The CDR3 spans 14 residues.

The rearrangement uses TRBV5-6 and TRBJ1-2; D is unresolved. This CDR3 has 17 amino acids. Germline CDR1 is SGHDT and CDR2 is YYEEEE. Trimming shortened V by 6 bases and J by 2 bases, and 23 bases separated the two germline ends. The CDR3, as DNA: TGTGCCAGCAACTGGGGAGGGCTGAGACTCGGGAACTATGGCTACACCTTC. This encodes CASNWGGLRLGNYGYTF.

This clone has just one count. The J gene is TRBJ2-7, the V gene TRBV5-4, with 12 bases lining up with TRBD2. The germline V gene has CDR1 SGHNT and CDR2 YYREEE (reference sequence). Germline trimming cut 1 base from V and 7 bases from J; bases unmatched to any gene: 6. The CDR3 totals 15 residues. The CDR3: CASSLRSSGRGEQYF. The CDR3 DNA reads TGTGCCAGCAGCTTGCGATCTAGCGGGAGGGGAGAGCAGTACTTC.

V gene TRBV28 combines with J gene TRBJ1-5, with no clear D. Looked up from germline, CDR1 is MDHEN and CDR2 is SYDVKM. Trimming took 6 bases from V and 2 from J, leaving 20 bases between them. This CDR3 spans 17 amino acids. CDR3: CASSPLEQLTRNQPQHF. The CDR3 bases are TGTGCCAGCAGCCCCCTGGAACAGCTAACACGCAATCAGCCCCAGCATTTT.

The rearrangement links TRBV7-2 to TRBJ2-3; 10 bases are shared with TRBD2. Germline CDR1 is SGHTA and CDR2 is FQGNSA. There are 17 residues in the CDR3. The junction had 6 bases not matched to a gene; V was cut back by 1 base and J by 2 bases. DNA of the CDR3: TGTGCCAGCAGCTTAGAAGTGAGCGGGAGGGTCACAGATACGCAGTATTTT. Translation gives CASSLEVSGRVTDTQYF.

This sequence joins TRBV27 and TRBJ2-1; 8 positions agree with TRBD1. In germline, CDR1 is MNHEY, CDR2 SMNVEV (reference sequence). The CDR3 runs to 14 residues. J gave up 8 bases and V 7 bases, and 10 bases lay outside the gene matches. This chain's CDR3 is CASKRAGGIDEQFF. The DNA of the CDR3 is TGTGCCAGCAAACGGGCAGGGGGCATCGATGAGCAGTTCTTC.

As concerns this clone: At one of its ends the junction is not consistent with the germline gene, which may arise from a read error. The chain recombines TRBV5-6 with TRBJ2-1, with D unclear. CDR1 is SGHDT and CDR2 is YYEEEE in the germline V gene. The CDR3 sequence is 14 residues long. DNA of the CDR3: TGTGCCAGCAGCTTGCCCGAAGCCTACAGTGAGCAGTTCTTC. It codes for CASSLPEAYSEQFF.

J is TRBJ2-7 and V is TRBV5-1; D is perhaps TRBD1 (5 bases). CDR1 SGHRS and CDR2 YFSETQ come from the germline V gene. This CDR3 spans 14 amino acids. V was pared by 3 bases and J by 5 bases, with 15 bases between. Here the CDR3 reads CASSSLRGWDEQYF. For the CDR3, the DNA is TGCGCCAGCAGCTCCTTAAGGGGATGGGACGAGCAGTACTTC.

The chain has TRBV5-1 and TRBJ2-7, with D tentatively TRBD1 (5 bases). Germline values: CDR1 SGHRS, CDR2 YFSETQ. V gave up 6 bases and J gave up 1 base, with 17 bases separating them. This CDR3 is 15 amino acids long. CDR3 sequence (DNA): TGCGCCAGCATTCAGGGATTGACTCCATCCTACGAGCAGTACTTC. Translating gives CASIQGLTPSYEQYF.

CDR3 in amino acids: CASGLPSTSPSYEQYF. CDR3 bases: TGTGCTAGTGGTTTGCCCTCTACTAGCCCCTCCTACGAGCAGTACTTC. V gene TRBV12-5 combines with J gene TRBJ2-7; tentative D call: TRBD2 (6 bases). The germline V gene has CDR1 LGHNT and CDR2 FRNRAP. V shed 2 bases and J shed 0 bases, with 14 bases lying between them. The CDR3 length is 16 residues. The variable domain in full, completed from reference TRBV12-5 and TRBJ2-7, reads DARVTQTPRHKVTEMGQEVTMRCQPILGHNTVFWYRQTMMQGLELLAYFRNRAPLDDSGMPKDRFSAEMPDATLATLKIQPSEPRDSAVYFCASGLPSTSPSYEQYFGPGTRLTVT.

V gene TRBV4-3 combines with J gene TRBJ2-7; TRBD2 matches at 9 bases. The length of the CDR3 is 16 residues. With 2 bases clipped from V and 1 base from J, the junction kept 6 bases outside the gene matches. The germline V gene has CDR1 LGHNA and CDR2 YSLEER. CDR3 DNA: TGCGCCAGCAGCCAACATAGCGGGAGTGGATCCTACGAGCAGTACTTC. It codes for CASSQHSGSGSYEQYF.

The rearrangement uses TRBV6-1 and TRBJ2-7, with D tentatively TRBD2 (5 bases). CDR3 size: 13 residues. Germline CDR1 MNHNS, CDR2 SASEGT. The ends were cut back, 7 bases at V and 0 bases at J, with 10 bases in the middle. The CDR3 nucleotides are TGTGCCAGCATGACGGGGAACTCCTACGAGCAGTACTTC. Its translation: CASMTGNSYEQYF.

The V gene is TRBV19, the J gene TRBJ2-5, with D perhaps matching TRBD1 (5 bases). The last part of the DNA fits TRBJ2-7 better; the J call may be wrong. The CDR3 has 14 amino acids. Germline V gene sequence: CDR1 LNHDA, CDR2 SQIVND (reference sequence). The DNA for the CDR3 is TGTGCCAGTAGTATCACAGGATACTCCTACGAGCAGTACTTC. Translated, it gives CASSITGYSYEQYF.

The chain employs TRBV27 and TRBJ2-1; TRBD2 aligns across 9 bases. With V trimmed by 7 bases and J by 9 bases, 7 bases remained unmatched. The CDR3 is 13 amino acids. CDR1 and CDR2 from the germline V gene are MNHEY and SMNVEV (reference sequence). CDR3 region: CASTGTSRGEQFF. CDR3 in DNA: TGTGCCAGCACCGGGACTAGCCGAGGTGAGCAGTTCTTC.